Sequencing of this T cell receptor (beta chain) was carried out in a study of blood T cell repertoires in COVID-19. Generated by immunoSEQ multiplex PCR, the TCRdb table keeps only in-frame clones and is missing some. In the table there are some 130,000 clones, approximately 85% of which are singletons. This clone was detected once. The germline V gene encodes CDR1 DFQATT and CDR2 SNEGSKA (reference sequence). CDR3 size: 12 residues. V dropped 3 bases and J dropped 5 bases, with 8 bases sitting between them. The source is a man older than 75 with acute or convalescent COVID-19. The chain couples TRBV20-1 to TRBJ2-1, with D possibly matching TRBD2 (5 bases). Material: peripheral blood. The CDR3 protein is CSASPGDNEQFF. The CDR3 DNA reads TGCAGTGCTAGTCCCGGGGACAATGAGCAGTTCTTC.